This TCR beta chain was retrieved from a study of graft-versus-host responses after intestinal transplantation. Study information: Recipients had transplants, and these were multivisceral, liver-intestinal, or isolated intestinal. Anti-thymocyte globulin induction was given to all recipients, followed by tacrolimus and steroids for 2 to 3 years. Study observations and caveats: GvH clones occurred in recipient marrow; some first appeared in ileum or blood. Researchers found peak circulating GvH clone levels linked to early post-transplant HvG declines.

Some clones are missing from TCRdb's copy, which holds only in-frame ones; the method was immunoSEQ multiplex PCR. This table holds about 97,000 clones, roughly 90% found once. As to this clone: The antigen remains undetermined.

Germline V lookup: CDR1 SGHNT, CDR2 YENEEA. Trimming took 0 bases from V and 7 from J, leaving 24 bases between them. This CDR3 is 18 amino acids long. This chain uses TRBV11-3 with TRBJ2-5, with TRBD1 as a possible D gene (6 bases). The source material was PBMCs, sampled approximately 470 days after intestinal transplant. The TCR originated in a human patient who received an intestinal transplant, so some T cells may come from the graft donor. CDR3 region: CASSLEGANRTAGGTQYF. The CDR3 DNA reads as TGTGCCAGCAGCTTAGAGGGGGCTAACAGAACCGCCGGTGGGACCCAGTACTTC.